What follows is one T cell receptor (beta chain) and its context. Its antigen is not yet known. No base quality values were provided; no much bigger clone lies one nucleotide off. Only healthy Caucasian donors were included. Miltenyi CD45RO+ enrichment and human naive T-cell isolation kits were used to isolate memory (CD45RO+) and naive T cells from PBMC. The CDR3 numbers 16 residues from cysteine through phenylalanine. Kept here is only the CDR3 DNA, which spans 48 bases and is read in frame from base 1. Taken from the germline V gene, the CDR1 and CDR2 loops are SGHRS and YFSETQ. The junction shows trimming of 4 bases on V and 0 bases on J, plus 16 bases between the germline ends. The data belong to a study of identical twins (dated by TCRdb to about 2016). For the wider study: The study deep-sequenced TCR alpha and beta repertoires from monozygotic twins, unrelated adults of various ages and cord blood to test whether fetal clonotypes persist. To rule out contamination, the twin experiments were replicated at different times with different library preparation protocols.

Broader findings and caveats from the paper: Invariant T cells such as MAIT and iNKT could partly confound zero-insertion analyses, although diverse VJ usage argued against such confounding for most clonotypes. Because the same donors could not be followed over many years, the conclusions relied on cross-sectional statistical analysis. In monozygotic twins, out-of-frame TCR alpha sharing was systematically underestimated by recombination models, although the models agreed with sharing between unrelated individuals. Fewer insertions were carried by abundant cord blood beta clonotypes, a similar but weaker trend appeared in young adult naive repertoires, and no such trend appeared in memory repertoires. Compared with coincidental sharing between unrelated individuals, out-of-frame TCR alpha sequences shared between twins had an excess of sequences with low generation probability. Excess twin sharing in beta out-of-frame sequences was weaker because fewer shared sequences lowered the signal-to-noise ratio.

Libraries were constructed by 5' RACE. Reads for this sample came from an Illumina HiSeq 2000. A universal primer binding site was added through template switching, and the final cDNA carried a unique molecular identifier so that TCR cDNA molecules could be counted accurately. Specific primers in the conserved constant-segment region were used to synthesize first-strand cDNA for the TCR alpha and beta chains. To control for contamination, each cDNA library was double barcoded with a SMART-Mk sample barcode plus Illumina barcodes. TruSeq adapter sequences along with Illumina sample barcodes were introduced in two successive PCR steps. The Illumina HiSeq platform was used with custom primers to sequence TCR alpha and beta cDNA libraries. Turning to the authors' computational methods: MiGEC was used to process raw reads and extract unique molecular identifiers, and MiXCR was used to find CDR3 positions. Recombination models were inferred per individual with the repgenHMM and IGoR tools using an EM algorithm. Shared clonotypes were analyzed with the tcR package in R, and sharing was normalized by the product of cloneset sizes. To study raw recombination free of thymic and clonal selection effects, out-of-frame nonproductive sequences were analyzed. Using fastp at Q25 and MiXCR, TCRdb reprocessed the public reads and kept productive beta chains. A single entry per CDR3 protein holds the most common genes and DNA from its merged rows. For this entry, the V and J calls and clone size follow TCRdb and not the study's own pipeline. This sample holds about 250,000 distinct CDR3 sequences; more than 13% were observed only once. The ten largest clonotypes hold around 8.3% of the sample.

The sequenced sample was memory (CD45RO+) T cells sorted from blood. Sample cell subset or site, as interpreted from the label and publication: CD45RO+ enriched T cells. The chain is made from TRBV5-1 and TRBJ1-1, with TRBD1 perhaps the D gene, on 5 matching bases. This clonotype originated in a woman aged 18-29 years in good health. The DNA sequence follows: TGCGCCAGCAGCCAGCCGGAGGGGCCACTGAACACTGAAGCTTTCTTT. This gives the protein CASSQPEGPLNTEAFF.